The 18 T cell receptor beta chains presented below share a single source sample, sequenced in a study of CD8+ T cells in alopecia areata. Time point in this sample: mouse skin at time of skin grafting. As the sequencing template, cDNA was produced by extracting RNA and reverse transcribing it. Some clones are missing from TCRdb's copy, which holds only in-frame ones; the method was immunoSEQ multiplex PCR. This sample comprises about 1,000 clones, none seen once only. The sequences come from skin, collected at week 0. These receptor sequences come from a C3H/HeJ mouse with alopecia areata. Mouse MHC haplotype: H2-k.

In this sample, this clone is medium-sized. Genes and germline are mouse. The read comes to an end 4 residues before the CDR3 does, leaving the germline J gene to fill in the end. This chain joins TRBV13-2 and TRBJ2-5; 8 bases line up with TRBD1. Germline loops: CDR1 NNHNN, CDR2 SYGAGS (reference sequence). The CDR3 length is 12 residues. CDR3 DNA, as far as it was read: TGTGCCAGCGGGCAGGGGGCGGAC. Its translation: CASGQGAD. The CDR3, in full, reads CASGQGADTQYF.

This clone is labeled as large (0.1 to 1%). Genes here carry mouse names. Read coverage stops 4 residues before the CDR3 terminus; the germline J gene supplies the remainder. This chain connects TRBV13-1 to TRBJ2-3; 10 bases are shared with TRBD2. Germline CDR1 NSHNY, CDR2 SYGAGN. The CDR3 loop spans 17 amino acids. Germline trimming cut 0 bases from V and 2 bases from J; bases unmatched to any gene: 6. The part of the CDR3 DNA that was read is TGTGCCAGCAGTGATGCACTGGGGGGGTTCTTTGCAGAA. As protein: CASSDALGGFFAE. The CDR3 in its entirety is CASSDALGGFFAETLYF.

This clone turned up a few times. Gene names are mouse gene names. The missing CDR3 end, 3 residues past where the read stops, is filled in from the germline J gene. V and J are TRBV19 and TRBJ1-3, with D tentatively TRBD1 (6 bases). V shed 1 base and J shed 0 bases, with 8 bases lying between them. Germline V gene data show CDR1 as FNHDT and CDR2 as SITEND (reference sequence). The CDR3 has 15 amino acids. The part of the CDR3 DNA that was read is TGTGCCAGCAGTATATGGACAGATTCTGGAAATACG. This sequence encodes CASSIWTDSGNT. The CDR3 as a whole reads CASSIWTDSGNTLYF.

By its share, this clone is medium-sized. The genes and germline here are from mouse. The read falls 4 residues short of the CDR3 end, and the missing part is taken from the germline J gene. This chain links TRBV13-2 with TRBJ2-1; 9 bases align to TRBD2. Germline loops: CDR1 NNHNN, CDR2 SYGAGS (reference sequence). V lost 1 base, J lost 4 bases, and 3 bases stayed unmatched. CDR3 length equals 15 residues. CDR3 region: CASGDFGLGYAEQFF. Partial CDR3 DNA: TGTGCCAGCGGTGATTTCGGACTGGGGTATGCT.

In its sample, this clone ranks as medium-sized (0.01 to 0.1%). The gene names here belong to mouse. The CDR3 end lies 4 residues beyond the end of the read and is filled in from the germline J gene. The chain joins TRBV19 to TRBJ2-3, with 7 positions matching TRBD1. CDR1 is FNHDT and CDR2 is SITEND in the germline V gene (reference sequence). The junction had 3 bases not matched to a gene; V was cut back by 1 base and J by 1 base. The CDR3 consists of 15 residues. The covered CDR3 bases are TGTGCCAGCAGTATAACAGGGGATGGTGCAGAA. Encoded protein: CASSITGDGAE. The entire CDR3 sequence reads CASSITGDGAETLYF.

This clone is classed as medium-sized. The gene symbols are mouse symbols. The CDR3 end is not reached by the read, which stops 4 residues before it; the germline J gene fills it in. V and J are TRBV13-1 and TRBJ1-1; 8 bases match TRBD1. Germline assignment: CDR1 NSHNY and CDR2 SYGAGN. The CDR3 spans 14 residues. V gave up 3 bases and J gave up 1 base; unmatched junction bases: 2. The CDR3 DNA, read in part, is TGTGCCAGCAGTGGGACAGGGCGGAACACA. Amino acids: CASSGTGRNT. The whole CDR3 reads CASSGTGRNTEVFF.

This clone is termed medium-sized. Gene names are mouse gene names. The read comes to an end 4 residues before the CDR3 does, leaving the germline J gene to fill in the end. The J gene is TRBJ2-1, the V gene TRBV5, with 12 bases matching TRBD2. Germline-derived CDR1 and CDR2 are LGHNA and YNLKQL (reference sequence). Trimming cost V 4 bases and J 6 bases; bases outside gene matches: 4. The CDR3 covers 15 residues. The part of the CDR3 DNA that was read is TGTGCCAGCAGCCTCCGGGACTGGGGGGTTGCT. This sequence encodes CASSLRDWGVA. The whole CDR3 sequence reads CASSLRDWGVAEQFF.

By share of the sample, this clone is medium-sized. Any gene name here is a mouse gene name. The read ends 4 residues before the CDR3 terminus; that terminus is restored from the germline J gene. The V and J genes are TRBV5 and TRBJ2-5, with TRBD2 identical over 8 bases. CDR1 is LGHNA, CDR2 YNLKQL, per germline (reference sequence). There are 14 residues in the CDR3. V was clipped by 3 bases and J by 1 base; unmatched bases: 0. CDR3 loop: CASSQDWDQDTQYF. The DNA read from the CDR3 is TGTGCCAGCAGCCAGGACTGGGACCAAGAC.

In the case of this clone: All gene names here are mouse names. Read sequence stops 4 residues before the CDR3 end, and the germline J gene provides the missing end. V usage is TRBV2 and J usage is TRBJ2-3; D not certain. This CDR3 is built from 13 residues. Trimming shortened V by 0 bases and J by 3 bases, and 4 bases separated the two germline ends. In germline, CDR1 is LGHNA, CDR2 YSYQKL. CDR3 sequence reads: CASSQDRAETLYF. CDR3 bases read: TGTGCCAGCAGCCAAGATAGGGCAGAA.

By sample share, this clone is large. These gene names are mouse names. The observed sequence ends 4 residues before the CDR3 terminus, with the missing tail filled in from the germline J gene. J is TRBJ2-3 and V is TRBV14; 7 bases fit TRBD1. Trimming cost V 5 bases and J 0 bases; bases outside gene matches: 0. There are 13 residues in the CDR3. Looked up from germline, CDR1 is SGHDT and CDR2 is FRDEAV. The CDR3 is CASRDRSAETLYF. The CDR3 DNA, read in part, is TGTGCCAGCAGGGACAGGAGTGCAGAA.

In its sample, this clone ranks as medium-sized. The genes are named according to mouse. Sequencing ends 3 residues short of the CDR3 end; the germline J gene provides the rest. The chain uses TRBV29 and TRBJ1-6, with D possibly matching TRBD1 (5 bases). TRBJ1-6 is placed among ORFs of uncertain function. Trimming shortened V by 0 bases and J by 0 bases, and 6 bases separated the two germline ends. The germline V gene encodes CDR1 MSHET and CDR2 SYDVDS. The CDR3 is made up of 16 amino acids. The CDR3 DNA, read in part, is TGTGCTAGCAGTTTATCCAGGGATTCCTATAATTCGCCC. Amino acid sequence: CASSLSRDSYNSP. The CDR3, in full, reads CASSLSRDSYNSPLYF.

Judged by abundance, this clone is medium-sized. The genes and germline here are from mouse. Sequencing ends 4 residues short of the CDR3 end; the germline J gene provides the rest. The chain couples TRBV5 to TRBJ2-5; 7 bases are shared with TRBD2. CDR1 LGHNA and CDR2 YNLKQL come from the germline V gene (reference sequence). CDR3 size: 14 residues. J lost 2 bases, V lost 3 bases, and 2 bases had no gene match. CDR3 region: CASSHAGGQDTQYF. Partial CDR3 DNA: TGTGCCAGCAGCCACGCTGGGGGCCAAGAC.

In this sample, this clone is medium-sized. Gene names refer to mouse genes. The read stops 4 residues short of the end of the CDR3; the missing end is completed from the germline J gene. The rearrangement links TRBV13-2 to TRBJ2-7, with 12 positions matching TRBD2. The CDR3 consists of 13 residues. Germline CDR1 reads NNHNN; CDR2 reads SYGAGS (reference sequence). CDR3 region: CATSGTGGYEQYF. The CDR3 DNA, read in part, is TGTGCCACTTCCGGGACTGGGGGGTAT.

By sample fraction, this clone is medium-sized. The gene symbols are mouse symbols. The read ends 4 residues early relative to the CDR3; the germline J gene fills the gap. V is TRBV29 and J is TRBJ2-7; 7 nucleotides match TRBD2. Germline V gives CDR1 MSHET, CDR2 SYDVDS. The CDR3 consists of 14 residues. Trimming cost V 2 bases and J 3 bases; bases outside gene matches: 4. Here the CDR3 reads CASSLLGVNYEQYF. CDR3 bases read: TGTGCTAGCAGTTTACTGGGGGTTAACTAT.

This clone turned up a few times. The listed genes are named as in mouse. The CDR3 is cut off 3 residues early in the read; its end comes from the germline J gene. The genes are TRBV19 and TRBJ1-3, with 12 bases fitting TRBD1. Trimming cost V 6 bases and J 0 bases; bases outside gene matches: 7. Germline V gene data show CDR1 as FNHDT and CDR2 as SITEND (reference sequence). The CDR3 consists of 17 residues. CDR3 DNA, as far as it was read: TGTGCCAGCACCCGACCGGGACAGGGGGCTTCTGGAAATACG. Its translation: CASTRPGQGASGNT. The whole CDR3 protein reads CASTRPGQGASGNTLYF.

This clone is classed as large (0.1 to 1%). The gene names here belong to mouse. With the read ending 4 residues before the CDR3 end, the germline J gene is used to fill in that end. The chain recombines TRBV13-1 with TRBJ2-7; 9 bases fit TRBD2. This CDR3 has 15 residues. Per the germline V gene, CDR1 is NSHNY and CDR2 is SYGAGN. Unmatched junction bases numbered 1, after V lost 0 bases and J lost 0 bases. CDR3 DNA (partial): TGTGCCAGCAGTGATGTTGGGGGGGCCTCCTAT. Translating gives CASSDVGGASY. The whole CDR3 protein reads CASSDVGGASYEQYF.

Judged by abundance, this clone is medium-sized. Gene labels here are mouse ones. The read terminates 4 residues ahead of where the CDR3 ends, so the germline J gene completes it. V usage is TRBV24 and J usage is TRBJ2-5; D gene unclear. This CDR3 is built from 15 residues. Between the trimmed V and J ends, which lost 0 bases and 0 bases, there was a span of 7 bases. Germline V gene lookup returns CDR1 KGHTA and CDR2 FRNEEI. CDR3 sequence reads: CASSLYQFNQDTQYF. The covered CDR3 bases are TGTGCCAGCAGTCTGTATCAGTTTAACCAAGAC.

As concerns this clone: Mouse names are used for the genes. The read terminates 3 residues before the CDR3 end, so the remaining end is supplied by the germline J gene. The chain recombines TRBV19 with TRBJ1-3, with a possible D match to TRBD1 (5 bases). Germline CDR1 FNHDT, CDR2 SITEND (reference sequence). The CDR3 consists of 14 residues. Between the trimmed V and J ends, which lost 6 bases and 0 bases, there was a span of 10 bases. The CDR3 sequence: CASTVTVSGNTLYF. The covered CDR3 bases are TGTGCCAGCACCGTGACAGTTTCTGGAAATACG.